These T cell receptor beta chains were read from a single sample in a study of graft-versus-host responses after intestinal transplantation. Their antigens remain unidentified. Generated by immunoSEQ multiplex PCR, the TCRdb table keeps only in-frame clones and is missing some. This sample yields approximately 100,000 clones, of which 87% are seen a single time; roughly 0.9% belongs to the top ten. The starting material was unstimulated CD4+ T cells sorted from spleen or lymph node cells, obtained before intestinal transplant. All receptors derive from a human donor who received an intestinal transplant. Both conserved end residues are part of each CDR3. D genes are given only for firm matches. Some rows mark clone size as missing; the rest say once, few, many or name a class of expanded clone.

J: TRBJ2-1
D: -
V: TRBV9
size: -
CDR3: CASSVGPDGAVYSYNEQFF
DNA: TGTGCCAGCAGCGTAGGACCCGACGGGGCCGTTTACTCCTACAATGAGCAGTTCTTC

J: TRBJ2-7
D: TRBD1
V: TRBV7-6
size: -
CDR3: CASSARQGATYEQYF
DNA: TGTGCCAGCAGCGCCCGACAGGGGGCGACCTACGAGCAGTACTTC

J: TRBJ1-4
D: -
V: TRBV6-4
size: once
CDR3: CASNARVNGTNEKLFF
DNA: TGTGCCAGCAATGCCAGGGTAAATGGGACTAATGAAAAACTGTTTTTT

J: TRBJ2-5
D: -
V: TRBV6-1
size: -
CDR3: CASSSNTWREYF
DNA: TGTGCCAGCAGCTCGAACACATGGAGGGAGTACTTC

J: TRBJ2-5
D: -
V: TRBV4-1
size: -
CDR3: CASSQDGRRETQYF
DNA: TGCGCCAGCAGCCAAGACGGCAGGAGAGAGACCCAGTACTTC

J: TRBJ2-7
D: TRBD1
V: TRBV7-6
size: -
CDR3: CASSPRTGFREQYF
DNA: TGTGCCAGCAGCCCGAGGACAGGGTTCCGCGAGCAGTACTTC

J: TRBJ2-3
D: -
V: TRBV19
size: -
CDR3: CASGRGPDTQYF
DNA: TGTGCCAGTGGGAGGGGGCCAGATACGCAGTATTTT

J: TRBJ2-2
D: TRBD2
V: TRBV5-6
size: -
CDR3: CASSLYRLAVNTGELFF
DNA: TGTGCCAGCAGCTTGTATCGCCTAGCGGTGAACACCGGGGAGCTGTTTTTT

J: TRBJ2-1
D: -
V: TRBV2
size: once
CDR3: CASSEVGRGNNEQFF
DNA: TGTGCCAGCAGTGAGGTCGGAAGAGGAAACAATGAGCAGTTCTTC

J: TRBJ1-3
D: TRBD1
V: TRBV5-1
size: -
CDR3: CASRPTGQENTIYF
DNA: TGCGCCAGCAGACCGACAGGGCAGGAAAACACCATATATTTT

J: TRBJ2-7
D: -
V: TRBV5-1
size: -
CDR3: CASSLDDSPDFEQYF
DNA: TGCGCCAGCAGCTTGGATGACAGCCCAGATTTCGAGCAGTACTTC

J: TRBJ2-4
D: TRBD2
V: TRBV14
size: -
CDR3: CASSRTSGNKNIQYF
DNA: TGTGCCAGCAGCCGGACTAGCGGAAACAAAAACATTCAGTACTTC

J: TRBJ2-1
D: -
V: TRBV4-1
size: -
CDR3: CASSQDYGSSYNEQFF
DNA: TGCGCCAGCAGCCAAGATTACGGGAGCTCCTACAATGAGCAGTTCTTC

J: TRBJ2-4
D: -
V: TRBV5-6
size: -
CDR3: CASSLDRNIQYF
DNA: TGTGCCAGCAGTTTGGACAGAAACATTCAGTACTTC

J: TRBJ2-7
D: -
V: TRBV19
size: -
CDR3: CASSIRLGLFYEQYF
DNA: TGTGCCAGTAGTATTCGGCTGGGGTTGTTCTACGAGCAGTACTTC

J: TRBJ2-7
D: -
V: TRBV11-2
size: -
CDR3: CASSLITGRVYEQYF
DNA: TGTGCCAGCAGCTTAATTACTGGGCGGGTATACGAGCAGTACTTC

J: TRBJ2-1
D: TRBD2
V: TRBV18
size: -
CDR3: CASSPPGLAGDYEQFF
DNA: TGTGCCAGCTCTCCTCCGGGACTAGCGGGGGACTATGAGCAGTTCTTC

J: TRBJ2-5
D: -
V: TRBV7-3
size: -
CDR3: CASSLMLGPQETQYF
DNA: TGTGCCAGCAGCTTAATGTTAGGACCTCAAGAGACCCAGTACTTC

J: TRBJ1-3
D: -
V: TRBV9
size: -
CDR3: CASSFGTGYSGNTIYF
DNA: TGTGCCAGCAGCTTCGGGACCGGGTACTCTGGAAACACCATATATTTT

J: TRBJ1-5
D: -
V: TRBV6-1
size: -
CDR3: CASSKSYNQPQHF
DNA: TGTGCCAGCAGCAAAAGCTACAATCAGCCCCAGCATTTT

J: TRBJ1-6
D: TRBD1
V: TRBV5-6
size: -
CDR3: CASSAGQASSYNSPLHF
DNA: TGTGCCAGCAGCGCCGGACAGGCGAGCTCCTATAATTCACCCCTCCACTTT

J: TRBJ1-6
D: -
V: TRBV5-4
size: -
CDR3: CASSLRREGSPLHF
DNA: TGTGCCAGCAGCTTGAGGAGGGAGGGATCACCCCTCCACTTT

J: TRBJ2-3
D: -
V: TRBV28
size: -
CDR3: CASRGGASGTDTQYF
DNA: TGTGCCAGCAGGGGGGGAGCGTCAGGGACAGATACGCAGTATTTT

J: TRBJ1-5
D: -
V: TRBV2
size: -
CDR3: CASSEALTTSQHF
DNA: TGTGCCAGCAGTGAAGCGCTCACGACGTCCCAGCATTTT

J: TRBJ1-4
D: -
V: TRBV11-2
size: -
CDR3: CASSLGQGPNEKLFF
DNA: TGTGCCAGCAGCTTAGGGCAGGGGCCTAATGAAAAACTGTTTTTT

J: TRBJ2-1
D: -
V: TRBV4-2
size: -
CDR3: CASSRDLATTYNEQFF
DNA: TGTGCCAGCAGTCGTGATCTAGCGACAACCTACAATGAGCAGTTCTTC

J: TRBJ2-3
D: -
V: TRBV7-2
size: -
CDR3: CASSQRVEDTQYF
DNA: TGTGCCAGCAGTCAACGGGTAGAGGATACGCAGTATTTT

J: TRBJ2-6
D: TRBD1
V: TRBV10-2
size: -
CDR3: CASSAGQGVSGANVLTF
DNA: TGCGCCAGCAGTGCAGGACAGGGGGTGTCTGGGGCCAACGTCCTGACTTTC

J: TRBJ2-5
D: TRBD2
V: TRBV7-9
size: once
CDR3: CASTKPGLAGVDQYF
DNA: TGTGCCAGCACCAAGCCGGGACTAGCGGGGGTCGACCAGTACTTC

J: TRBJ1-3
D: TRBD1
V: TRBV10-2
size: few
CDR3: CASSAGQGNTIYF
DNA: TGCGCCAGCAGTGCGGGACAGGGAAACACCATATATTTT

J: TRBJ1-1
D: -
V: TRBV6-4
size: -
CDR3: CARKDTLNTEAFF
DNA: TGTGCCAGGAAGGACACTTTGAACACTGAAGCTTTCTTT

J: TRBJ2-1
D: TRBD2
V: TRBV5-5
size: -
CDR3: CASSGGLAPAHNEQFF
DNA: TGTGCCAGCAGCGGAGGACTAGCGCCAGCCCACAATGAGCAGTTCTTC

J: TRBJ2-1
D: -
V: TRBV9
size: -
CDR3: CASSLRLVSSYNEQFF
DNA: TGTGCCAGCAGCCTCCGACTAGTTAGCTCCTACAATGAGCAGTTCTTC

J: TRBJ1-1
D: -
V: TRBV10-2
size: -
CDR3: CASSESQANTEAFF
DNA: TGCGCCAGCAGTGAGTCACAGGCCAACACTGAAGCTTTCTTT

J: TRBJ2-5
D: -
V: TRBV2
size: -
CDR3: CASKFSGQYQETQYF
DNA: TGTGCCAGCAAGTTTTCCGGGCAGTACCAAGAGACCCAGTACTTC

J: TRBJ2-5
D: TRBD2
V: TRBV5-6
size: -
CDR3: CASSFPRGGAGETQYF
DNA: TGTGCCAGCAGCTTCCCTCGCGGGGGGGCGGGGGAGACCCAGTACTTC

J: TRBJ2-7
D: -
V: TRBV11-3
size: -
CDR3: CASSLGAGRGYEQYF
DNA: TGTGCCAGCAGCTTAGGCGCGGGAAGGGGGTACGAGCAGTACTTC

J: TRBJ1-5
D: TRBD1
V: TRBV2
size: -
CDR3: CASCGQGGDQPQHF
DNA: TGTGCCAGCTGCGGACAGGGTGGGGATCAGCCCCAGCATTTT

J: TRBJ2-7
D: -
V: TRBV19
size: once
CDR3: CASSTGPPYEQYF
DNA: TGTGCCAGTAGTACGGGACCCCCCTACGAGCAGTACTTC

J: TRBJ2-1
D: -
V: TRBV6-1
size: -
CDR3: CASKGIGFSYNEQFF
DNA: TGTGCCAGCAAAGGGATAGGATTCTCCTACAATGAGCAGTTCTTC

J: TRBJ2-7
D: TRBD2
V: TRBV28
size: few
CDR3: CASSSPGTSASYEQYF
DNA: TGTGCCAGCAGTTCGCCCGGGACTAGCGCATCCTACGAGCAGTACTTC

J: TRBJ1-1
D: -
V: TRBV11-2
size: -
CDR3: CASSQGDRRTEAFF
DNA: TGTGCCAGCTCCCAGGGAGACCGGAGGACTGAAGCTTTCTTT

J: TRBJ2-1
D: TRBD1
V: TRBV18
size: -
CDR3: CASSPPTGSYNEQFF
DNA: TGTGCCAGCTCCCCACCGACAGGGTCCTACAATGAGCAGTTCTTC

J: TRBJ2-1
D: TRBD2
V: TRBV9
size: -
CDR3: CASSLRTSVDEQFF
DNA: TGTGCCAGCAGCCTTAGGACTAGCGTCGATGAGCAGTTCTTC

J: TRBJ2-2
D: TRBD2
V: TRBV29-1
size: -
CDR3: CSVVSGRVTGELFF
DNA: TGCAGCGTGGTTAGCGGGAGAGTCACCGGGGAGCTGTTTTTT

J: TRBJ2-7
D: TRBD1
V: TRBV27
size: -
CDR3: CASSFLTGEEQYF
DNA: TGTGCCAGCAGTTTCCTCACAGGGGAAGAGCAGTACTTC